The 25 T cell receptor beta chains reported below all come from one sample, sequenced in a study of T cells in narcolepsy (dated by TCRdb to the late 2010s). The library was prepared using the immunoSEQ multiplex PCR assay. Held by TCRdb, this immuneACCESS table contains in-frame sequences only and omits some clones. Under half of the omission traces to an unresolved V gene where checked; the cause of the rest is unknown. This sample has fewer than 35,000 clones in its table, and about four fifths of those were observed once. The ten top clones hold roughly 0.7% of the sample. Material for sequencing was memory (CD45RA-) CD4+ T cells from blood. In light of the paper, this sample's cell subset or site label describes: memory T cells sorted ex vivo from peripheral blood. These receptors were taken from a human donor in good health.

CDR3 coding DNA: TGTGCCAGCAGCTTAGTCGGGGCGGGGAAACAAGAGACCCAGTACTTC. Translation: CASSLVGAGKQETQYF. The chain uses TRBV7-2 and TRBJ2-5, with D possibly TRBD2 on 6 matching bases. CDR1 SGHTA and CDR2 FQGNSA come from the germline V gene. This CDR3 is 16 amino acids long. The V end lost 1 base, the J end lost 2 bases, and 14 bases lay between the germline ends. Variable domain in full (rest from reference TRBV7-2 and TRBJ2-5): GAGVSQSPSNKVTEKGKDVELRCDPISGHTALYWYRQSLGQGLEFLIYFQGNSAPDKSGLPSDRFSAERTGGSVSTLTIQRTQQEDSAVYLCASSLVGAGKQETQYFGPGTRLLVL.

The V call is TRBV28, the J call TRBJ1-5; D call uncertain. This CDR3 comprises 15 residues. Trimming took 8 bases from V and 4 from J, leaving 18 bases between them. The germline CDR1 and CDR2 sequences are MDHEN and SYDVKM. The CDR3 DNA reads TGTGCCAGCCGTAGAGATGTTAGTCGAAATCAGCCCCAGCATTTT. Its protein product is CASRRDVSRNQPQHF.

The V and J genes are TRBV19 and TRBJ2-5, with D possibly TRBD1 on 6 matching bases. Germline CDR1 and CDR2: LNHDA and SQIVND (reference sequence). The V and J ends lost 5 bases and 4 bases respectively, with 14 bases between them. CDR3 size: 14 residues. In nucleotides, the CDR3 is TGTGCCAGTAGTCTTTCCGGACAGACAGAGACCCAGTACTTC. This codes for CASSLSGQTETQYF.

The rearrangement links TRBV28 to TRBJ1-5; D is uncertain. The ends were cut back, 8 bases at V and 3 bases at J, with 8 bases in the middle. The CDR3 totals 12 residues. Germline CDR1 reads MDHEN; CDR2 reads SYDVKM. In DNA, the CDR3 is TGTGCCAGCGCAACCAACAATCAGCCCCAGCATTTT. Amino acids: CASATNNQPQHF.

The J gene is TRBJ1-5, the V gene TRBV4-1; D is undetermined. The CDR3 has 14 amino acids. Trimming pared 3 bases from V and 2 bases from J, leaving 8 bases between. The germline V gene has CDR1 MGHRA and CDR2 YSYEKL. CDR3 sequence (DNA): TGCGCCAGCAGCCACACGGAGGGCAATCAGCCCCAGCATTTT. Encoded protein: CASSHTEGNQPQHF.

This clone was found a few times. The genes are TRBV28 and TRBJ1-2; weak D call: TRBD1 (6 bases). The V and J ends lost 7 bases and 2 bases respectively, with 14 bases between them. The germline gives CDR1 MDHEN, CDR2 SYDVKM. The CDR3 runs to 14 residues. For the CDR3, the DNA is TGTGCCAGCAACAGGGCTGAAGTAAACTATGGCTACACCTTC. This gives the protein CASNRAEVNYGYTF.

The gene calls are TRBV14 and TRBJ1-6, with D unclear. Germline CDR1 and CDR2: SGHDN and FVKESK. The CDR3 loop spans 17 amino acids. The V gene lost 1 base and the J gene lost 9 bases, with 19 bases spanning the gap. CDR3 region: CASSQVRGGQVPSPLHF. In DNA, the CDR3 is TGTGCCAGCAGCCAAGTCAGAGGAGGCCAGGTTCCTTCACCCCTCCACTTT.

The chain uses TRBV28 and TRBJ1-2; D call uncertain. Per the germline V gene, CDR1 is MDHEN and CDR2 is SYDVKM. Deletions cut 2 bases from V and 5 bases from J, with 6 bases between. This CDR3 contains 12 residues. The CDR3 DNA sequence: TGTGCCAGCAGTTTAAAAGCGTATGGCTACACCTTC. This codes for CASSLKAYGYTF.

Written as DNA, the CDR3 is TGTGCCAGCAGTGACTCGGGAAGGGCGGCTGAAGCTTTCTTT. This gives the protein CASSDSGRAAEAFF. This chain connects TRBV6-4 to TRBJ1-1; D gene uncertain. Germline CDR1 and CDR2: MRHNA and SNTAGT. V was trimmed by 0 bases and J by 6 bases, leaving 11 bases between them. This CDR3 region has 14 residues.

J is TRBJ1-6 and V is TRBV7-6, with D unresolved. There are 14 residues in the CDR3. V was shortened by 2 bases and J by 5 bases, with 7 bases between the two germline ends. The germline CDR1 and CDR2 sequences are SGHVS and FNYEAQ. The CDR3 protein is CASSLSQNNSPLHF. CDR3 DNA sequence: TGTGCCAGCAGCTTAAGCCAGAATAATTCACCCCTCCACTTT.

This chain joins TRBV5-6 and TRBJ2-1; D assignment may be TRBD1 or TRBD2 (5 bases each). V lost 4 bases to trimming and J lost 2 bases, with 13 bases between them. This CDR3 is 15 amino acids long. Germline V gives CDR1 SGHDT, CDR2 YYEEEE. CDR3 nucleotides: TGTGCCAGCAGCAGGGGACCATTAACCTACAATGAGCAGTTCTTC. Its protein product is CASSRGPLTYNEQFF.

This clone was detected once. V gene TRBV28 combines with J gene TRBJ1-4; 10 bases agree with TRBD1. V was pared by 6 bases and J by 6 bases, with 16 bases of the junction left unmatched. The germline V gene has CDR1 MDHEN and CDR2 SYDVKM. This CDR3 comprises 18 residues. The CDR3 bases are TGTGCCAGCAGCCTACCCCCCCCGACAGGGGGCGAGGATGAAAAACTGTTTTTT. Translation: CASSLPPPTGGEDEKLFF.

The chain has TRBV6-5 and TRBJ1-2; 7 bases agree with TRBD1. Germline V gene lookup returns CDR1 MNHEY and CDR2 SVGAGI. V dropped 7 bases and J dropped 1; count of bases not matched to a gene: 6. The CDR3 is 14 residues long. CDR3 residues: CASTGQQVNYGYTF. The DNA of the CDR3 is TGTGCCAGCACGGGACAGCAAGTTAACTATGGCTACACCTTC.

The chain carries TRBV19 and TRBJ1-6; 10 bases line up with TRBD1. V shed 5 bases and J 6 bases; nucleotides not matched to a gene: 10. Germline loops: CDR1 LNHDA, CDR2 SQIVND (reference sequence). The CDR3 length is 17 residues. The CDR3 DNA reads TGTGCCAGTAGTGATCCGGGACAGGGGACATTTAATTCACCCCTCCACTTT. It translates to CASSDPGQGTFNSPLHF. Drawing the rest from reference TRBV19 and TRBJ1-6, the complete variable domain is DGGITQSPKYLFRKEGQNVTLSCEQNLNHDAMYWYRQDPGQGLRLIYYSQIVNDFQKGDIAEGYSVSREKKESFPLTVTSAQKNPTAFYLCASSDPGQGTFNSPLHFGNGTRLTVT.

CDR3 nucleotide sequence: TGTGCCATCAGGCCGGGACAGGGGAACACTGAAGCTTTCTTT. Translated, it gives CAIRPGQGNTEAFF. The chain recombines TRBV10-3 with TRBJ1-1, with 9 nucleotides matching TRBD1. CDR1 ENHRY and CDR2 SYGVKD come from the germline V gene. Unmatched junction bases numbered 3, after V lost 6 bases and J lost 1 base. The CDR3 extends over 14 amino acids.

In this sample, this clone turned up a few times. The rearrangement uses TRBV18 and TRBJ1-2; D is ambiguous. The CDR3 spans 16 residues. From germline, CDR1 is KGHSH and CDR2 LQKENI. Deletions cut 3 bases from V and 0 bases from J, with 14 bases between. CDR3 sequence: CASSPGLGRTNYGYTF. The CDR3 nucleotides read TGTGCCAGCTCACCTGGTCTAGGCCGCACTAACTATGGCTACACCTTC. The full variable domain, rest sourced from reference TRBV18 and TRBJ1-2, is NAGVMQNPRHLVRRRGQEARLRCSPMKGHSHVYWYRQLPEEGLKFMVYLQKENIIDESGMPKERFSAEFPKEGPSILRIQQVVRGDSAAYFCASSPGLGRTNYGYTFGSGTRLTVV.

This chain joins TRBV11-2 and TRBJ2-5, with D perhaps assigned TRBD1 or TRBD2 (5 bases each). Germline loops: CDR1 SGHAT, CDR2 FQNNGV. V gave up 4 bases and J gave up 1 base, with 10 bases separating them. The CDR3 runs 14 residues. This CDR3 is CASSSSGRQETQYF. CDR3 sequence (DNA): TGTGCCAGCAGCTCCTCGGGACGCCAAGAGACCCAGTACTTC.

The chain recombines TRBV27 with TRBJ1-2; possible D gene TRBD1, 5 bases. V lost 6 bases, J lost 0 bases, and 14 bases lay in between. CDR1 and CDR2 from the germline V gene are MNHEY and SMNVEV (reference sequence). The CDR3 sequence is 15 residues long. Here the CDR3 reads CASRSPGRSNYGYTF. For the CDR3, the DNA is TGTGCCAGCAGATCTCCGGGACGGTCTAACTATGGCTACACCTTC.

The chain combines TRBV2 with TRBJ2-7; D might be TRBD1 or TRBD2, each matching 6 bases. Germline lookup yields CDR1 SNHLY and CDR2 FYNNEI. V lost 0 bases and J 7 bases, leaving 13 bases between the germline ends. The CDR3 is 14 residues long. The CDR3 sequence is CASSEAVRRGEQYF. The DNA for the CDR3 is TGTGCCAGCAGTGAAGCCGTCCGGAGGGGGGAGCAGTACTTC.

The gene calls are TRBV28 and TRBJ1-6; D is perhaps TRBD1 (6 bases). Trimming cost V 8 bases and J 10 bases, with 21 bases left between them. Germline CDR1 MDHEN, CDR2 SYDVKM. The CDR3 is made up of 15 amino acids. CDR3 residues: CASPPPGGGYSPLHF. The CDR3 DNA is TGTGCCAGCCCACCCCCTGGGGGGGGCTACTCACCCCTCCACTTT.

The chain combines TRBV5-1 with TRBJ1-5; no reliable D call. The germline gives CDR1 SGHRS, CDR2 YFSETQ. This CDR3 has 16 amino acids. V lost 0 bases and J lost 0, with 10 bases in between. This CDR3 reads CASSLEAADSNQPQHF. CDR3 DNA sequence: TGCGCCAGCAGCTTGGAGGCAGCGGATAGCAATCAGCCCCAGCATTTT.

This clone was found a few times. The chain has TRBV5-6 and TRBJ1-2; D is possibly TRBD1 (6 bases). Germline CDR1 reads SGHDT; CDR2 reads YYEEEE. The CDR3 runs to 17 residues. V dropped 4 bases and J dropped 8 bases, with 27 bases sitting between them. The CDR3 sequence: CASSMDSRDLLARGYTF. CDR3 DNA: TGTGCCAGCAGCATGGACAGTAGGGATCTCCTAGCTAGGGGCTACACCTTC.

V is TRBV5-1 and J is TRBJ1-6; a possible D gene is TRBD1 (5 bases). This CDR3 comprises 15 residues. V dropped 0 bases and J dropped 9 bases, with 13 bases sitting between them. The V gene's germline CDR1 is SGHRS and CDR2 YFSETQ. The CDR3 nucleotides read TGCGCCAGCAGCTTGGGCGGGGGGGGGAGTTCACCCCTCCACTTT. Protein sequence: CASSLGGGGSSPLHF.

The chain carries TRBV10-1 and TRBJ1-1; D not certain. Trimming shortened V by 11 bases and J by 3 bases, and 16 bases separated the two germline ends. Germline CDR1 and CDR2: WNHNN and SYGVQD (reference sequence). CDR3 length: 13 residues. Here the CDR3 DNA reads TGCGCCCGAGGACCCCCTACGGACACTGAAGCTTTCTTT. Translated: CARGPPTDTEAFF.

This clone came up a few times. V usage is TRBV15 and J usage is TRBJ1-6, with D possibly TRBD1 on 6 matching bases. V lost 5 bases and J 10 bases, leaving 21 bases between the germline ends. This CDR3 spans 16 amino acids. CDR1 and CDR2 from the germline V gene are LNHNV and YYDKDF (reference sequence). CDR3 bases: TGTGCCACCAGCCTTAAGAAGGGGGGGGCAGGATCACCCCTCCACTTT. Protein sequence: CATSLKKGGAGSPLHF.